This T cell receptor (beta chain) was sequenced during a study of human T cells and chemical hapten exposure (dated by TCRdb to the early 2020s). Broadly, across the study: Libraries were combined into a pool for sequencing, and differences in TCR yield between samples came mainly from small differences in library volumes within the pool. This study followed changes in the peripheral blood TCR repertoire in vivo during primary and secondary sensitization of alopecia patients to the hapten diphenylcyclopropenone (DPC). For every blood RNA sample, sequencing covered both the TCR alpha and TCR beta chains.

Total RNA was extracted from unfractionated whole blood that had been collected in Tempus Blood RNA tubes. As TCR sequencing controls, about 5 healthy volunteers were used, with blood taken at day 0, 2 weeks and 6 weeks. Receptors were amplified or captured by 5' RACE. TCRdb shows the sequencer as Illumina MiSeq. During library preparation, unique molecular identifiers were attached to individual cDNA molecules so that TCRs could be counted in a quantitative, reproducible way. In the original analysis: A median of approximately 96,000 TCRs per sample was observed, with a range of about 20,000 to 690,600. The Decombinator software suite was used to annotate V, J and CDR3 in the TCR reads. Every sample was subsampled to the same number of TCRs (28,000) for the PS versus PT1 abundance plots. TCRs were defined as expanded if absent before sensitization and observed at least eight times at the 2-week time point. TCRdb's own reprocessing of the public reads used fastp at Q25 and MiXCR and kept productive beta chains. Rows merge per CDR3 protein into single entries with the most common DNA and genes. None of the V and J calls come from the authors' own analysis; TCRdb made them. This sample has approximately 110,000 distinct CDR3 sequences in its table, and around a fifth of those were observed once. The ten largest make up around 3% of the sample.

The cysteine opens and the phenylalanine closes a CDR3 of 15 amino acids. CDR3 DNA only is kept here, 45 bases in frame from base 1. V trim: 6 bases; J trim: 1 base; unmatched bases: 9. CDR1 and CDR2, per the germline V gene (reference sequence), are DFQATT and SNEGSKA. On this clonotype itself: Its antigen is currently not known. Base qualities are missing; no much larger clone stands one base away.

What the work shows at the level of the full study, not this receptor alone: DPC sensitization did not change how many TCRs were above 1 in 1000 frequency, and no evidence was found of alterations in global repertoire structure. Repeated subsampling changed both the strength of the expansion versus patch-test correlation and the threshold at which that correlation became significant.

The chain is made from TRBV20-1 and TRBJ2-1; 7 central bases correspond to TRBD2. This receptor was identified in a human donor in good health. The CDR3 reads as follows: CSALTGGKSYNEQFF. The base sequence is TGCAGTGCCCTAACCGGGGGGAAGTCCTACAATGAGCAGTTCTTC.